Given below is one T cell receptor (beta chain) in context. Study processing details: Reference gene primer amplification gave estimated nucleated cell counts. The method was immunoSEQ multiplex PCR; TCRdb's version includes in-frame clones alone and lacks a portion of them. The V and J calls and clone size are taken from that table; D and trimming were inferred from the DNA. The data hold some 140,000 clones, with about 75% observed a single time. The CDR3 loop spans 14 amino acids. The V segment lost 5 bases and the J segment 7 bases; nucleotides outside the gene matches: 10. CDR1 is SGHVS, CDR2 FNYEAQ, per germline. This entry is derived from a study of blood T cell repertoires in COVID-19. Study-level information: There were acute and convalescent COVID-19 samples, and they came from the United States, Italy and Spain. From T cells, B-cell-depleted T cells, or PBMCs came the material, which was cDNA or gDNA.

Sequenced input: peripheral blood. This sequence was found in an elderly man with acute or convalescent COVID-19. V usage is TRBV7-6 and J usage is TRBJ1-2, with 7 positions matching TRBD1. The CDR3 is CASSLRQGEGGYTF. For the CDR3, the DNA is TGTGCCAGCAGCCTCCGTCAGGGGGAAGGTGGCTACACCTTC.